This T cell receptor beta chain is from a study of T-cell reconstitution after alpha-beta-depleted transplantation in children. The CDR3 has 17 residues. The ends were cut back, 3 bases at V and 4 bases at J, with 18 bases in the middle. Per the germline V gene, CDR1 is MDHEN and CDR2 is SYDVKM. Construction of the TCRbeta library involved unique molecular identifiers. TCRdb redid the calling of the PCR reads with MiXCR, one entry per CDR3 protein. The sample has roughly 350,000 distinct CDR3 sequences, 10% seen once. The source of this sequence is a human donor who donated a stem cell graft to a child with acute lymphoblastic leukemia. V is TRBV28 and J is TRBJ1-4, with TRBD1 as a possible D gene (5 bases). The sample was PBMCs from the stem cell graft donor, taken from the stem cell graft. The CDR3 sequence is CASSFTWRGKDNEKLFF. For the CDR3, the DNA is TGTGCCAGCAGTTTTACCTGGAGGGGCAAGGATAATGAAAAACTGTTTTTT.